This TCR beta chain was documented in a study of blood T cell repertoires in COVID-19. Study in general: There were acute and convalescent COVID-19 samples, and they came from the United States, Italy and Spain. T cells, B-cell-depleted T cells, or PBMCs supplied cDNA or gDNA.

Seattle researchers signed up patients amid active infection and tracked them longitudinally. The V gene's germline CDR1 is LNHDA and CDR2 SQIVND (reference sequence). The germline V and J ends were trimmed by 5 bases and 4 bases, with 11 bases remaining between them. The length of the CDR3 is 13 residues. In the original workflow: Reference gene primer amplification gave estimated nucleated cell counts. Only in-frame clones appear in the TCRdb table, and some are missing; sequencing was by immunoSEQ multiplex PCR. V and J calls and clone size are given by that table; D and trimming were obtained from the DNA. The table lists 95,000 to 150,000 clones, around 90% of them singletons.

The receptor comes from a woman in her fifties or sixties with COVID-19, enrolled during active disease. The chain has TRBV19 and TRBJ1-2; tentatively, D is TRBD1 (5 bases). Source material: peripheral blood. The CDR3 DNA reads TGTGCCAGTAGTCCAGACAGAAGCTATGGCTACACCTTC. It codes for CASSPDRSYGYTF. Complete variable domain (other parts from reference TRBV19 and TRBJ1-2): DGGITQSPKYLFRKEGQNVTLSCEQNLNHDAMYWYRQDPGQGLRLIYYSQIVNDFQKGDIAEGYSVSREKKESFPLTVTSAQKNPTAFYLCASSPDRSYGYTFGSGTRLTVV.